This TCR beta chain was identified during a study of cytomegalovirus exposure and HLA in healthy donors. A multiplex PCR was run with 60 Vbeta primers and 13 Jbeta primers. TCRdb's copy holds only in-frame clones and misses some; the assay was immunoSEQ multiplex PCR. The sample consists of some 160,000 clones, approximately 85% of them appearing once. There are 14 residues in the CDR3. The ends were cut back, 0 bases at V and 6 bases at J, with 9 bases in the middle. The V gene's germline CDR1 is SGHRS and CDR2 YFSETQ. The V call is TRBV5-1, the J call TRBJ2-2; D unclear. The sequenced sample was PBMCs. The clonotype originates from a man in his thirties or forties in good health and CMV-seropositive. CDR3 coding DNA: TGCGCCAGCAGCTTGGACTTCCAGGCCGGGGAGCTGTTTTTT. It translates to CASSLDFQAGELFF.